This paragraph covers one TCR beta chain sequence. These data originate in a study of blood T cell repertoires in COVID-19. Overall study context: Some COVID-19 samples were acute and others convalescent; all came from the United States, Italy and Spain. Nucleic acid was either cDNA or gDNA, and it came from T cells, B-cell-depleted T cells, or PBMCs.

Per the study methods: Amplification with reference gene primers provided the estimates of nucleated cell counts. Method: immunoSEQ multiplex PCR; TCRdb's copy keeps in-frame clones and lacks some. V and J calls and clone size come straight from that table; D and trimming were deduced from the DNA. The table lists 170,000 or so clones, almost 80% of them singletons. The sequenced sample was peripheral blood. The source is a woman aged 70-85 years with acute or convalescent COVID-19.

The CDR3 DNA is TGTGCCAGCAGTTACGGACTAGCGAGCACAGATACGCAGTATTTT. It codes for CASSYGLASTDTQYF. The chain carries TRBV6-5 and TRBJ2-3; 9 nucleotides align to TRBD2. Germline V gene data show CDR1 as MNHEY and CDR2 as SVGAGI. The CDR3 totals 15 residues. J lost 0 bases, V lost 2 bases, and 0 bases had no gene match.